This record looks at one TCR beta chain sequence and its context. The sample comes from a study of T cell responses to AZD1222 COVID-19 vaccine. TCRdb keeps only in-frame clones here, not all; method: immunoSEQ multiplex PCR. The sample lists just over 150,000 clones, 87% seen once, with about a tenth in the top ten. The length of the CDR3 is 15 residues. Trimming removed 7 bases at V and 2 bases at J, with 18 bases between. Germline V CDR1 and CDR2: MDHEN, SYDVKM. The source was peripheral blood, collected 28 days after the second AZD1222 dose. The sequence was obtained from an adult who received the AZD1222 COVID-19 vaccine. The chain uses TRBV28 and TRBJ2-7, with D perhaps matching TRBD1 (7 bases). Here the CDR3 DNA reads TGTGCCAGCAAAGGCCGCGGGACAGAACCCTACGAGCAGTACTTC. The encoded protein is CASKGRGTEPYEQYF.